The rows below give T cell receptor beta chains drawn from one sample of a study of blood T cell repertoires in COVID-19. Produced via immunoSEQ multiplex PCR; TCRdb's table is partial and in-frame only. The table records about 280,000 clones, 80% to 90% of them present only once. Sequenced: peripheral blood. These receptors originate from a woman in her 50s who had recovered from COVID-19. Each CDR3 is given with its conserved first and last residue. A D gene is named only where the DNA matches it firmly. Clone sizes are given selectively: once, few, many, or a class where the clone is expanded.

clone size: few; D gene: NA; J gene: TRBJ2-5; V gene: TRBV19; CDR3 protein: CASSGPYGGTQYF; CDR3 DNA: TGTGCCAGTAGTGGGCCGTACGGGGGGACCCAGTACTTC
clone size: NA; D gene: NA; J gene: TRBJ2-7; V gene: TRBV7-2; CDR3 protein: CASSHLASWRSLYEQYF; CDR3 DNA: TGTGCCAGCAGCCACCTAGCCTCATGGCGGTCCCTCTACGAGCAGTACTTC
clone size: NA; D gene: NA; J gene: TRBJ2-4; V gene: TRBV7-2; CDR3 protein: CASSLSRTVIKNIQYF; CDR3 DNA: TGTGCCAGCAGCTTAAGTAGGACAGTTATCAAAAACATTCAGTACTTC
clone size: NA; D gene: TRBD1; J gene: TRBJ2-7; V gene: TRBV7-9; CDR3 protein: CASSLDFGQGKDEQYF; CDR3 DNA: TGTGCCAGCAGCTTAGATTTTGGACAGGGCAAAGACGAGCAGTACTTC
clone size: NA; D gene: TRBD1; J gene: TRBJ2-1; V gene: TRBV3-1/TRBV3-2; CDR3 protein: CASTGTGTYNEQFF; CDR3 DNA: TGTGCCAGCACAGGGACAGGGACGTACAATGAGCAGTTCTTC
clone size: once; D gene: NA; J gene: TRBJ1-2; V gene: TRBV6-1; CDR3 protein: CASSEGGDGYTF; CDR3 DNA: TGTGCCAGCAGTGAAGGGGGGGACGGCTACACCTTC
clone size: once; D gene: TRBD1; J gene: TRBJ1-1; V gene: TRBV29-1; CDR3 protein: CSVEDRQGVAEAFF; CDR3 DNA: TGCAGCGTTGAAGATCGTCAGGGGGTGGCTGAAGCTTTCTTT
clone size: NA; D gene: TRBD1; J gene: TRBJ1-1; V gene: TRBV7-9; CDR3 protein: CASSSGQGGVAFF; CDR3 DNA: TGTGCCAGCAGCTCCGGACAGGGGGGTGTAGCTTTCTTT
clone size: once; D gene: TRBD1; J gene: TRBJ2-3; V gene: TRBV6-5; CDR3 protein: CASSYFLQGRDTQYF; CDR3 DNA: TGTGCCAGCAGTTACTTTCTACAGGGGAGAGATACGCAGTATTTT
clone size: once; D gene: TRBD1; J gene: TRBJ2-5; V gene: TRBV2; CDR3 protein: CASLGTGGLETQYF; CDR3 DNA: TGTGCCAGCTTGGGGACAGGGGGCCTTGAGACCCAGTACTTC
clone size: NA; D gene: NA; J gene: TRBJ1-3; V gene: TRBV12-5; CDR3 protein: CASGLDRVLNF; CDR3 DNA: TGTGCTAGTGGTTTGGACAGGGTTTTAAATTTT
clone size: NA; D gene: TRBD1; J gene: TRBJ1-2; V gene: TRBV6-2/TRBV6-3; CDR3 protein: CASSHPGQGLNYGYTF; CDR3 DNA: TGTGCCAGCAGTCACCCGGGACAGGGTCTCAACTATGGCTACACCTTC
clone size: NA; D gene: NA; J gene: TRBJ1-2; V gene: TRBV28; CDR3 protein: CASSLSDTTAYGYTF; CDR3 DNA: TGTGCCAGCAGTTTGTCGGACACGACGGCTTATGGCTACACCTTC
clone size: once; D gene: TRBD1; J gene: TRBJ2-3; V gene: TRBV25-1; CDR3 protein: CASSARWGQESSTDTQYF; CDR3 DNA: TGTGCCAGCAGTGCTAGATGGGGACAGGAGTCTAGCACAGATACGCAGTATTTT
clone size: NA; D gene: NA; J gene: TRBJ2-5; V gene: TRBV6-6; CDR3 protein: CASSYEAETQYF; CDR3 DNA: TGTGCCAGCAGTTATGAGGCGGAGACCCAGTACTTC
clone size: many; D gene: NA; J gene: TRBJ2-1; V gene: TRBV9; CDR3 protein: CASSVEMGLNEQFF; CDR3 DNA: TGTGCCAGCAGCGTAGAGATGGGGCTCAATGAGCAGTTCTTC
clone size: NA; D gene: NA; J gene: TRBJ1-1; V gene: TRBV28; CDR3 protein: CASSLGQTMPEAFF; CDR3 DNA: TGTGCCAGCAGTTTAGGACAGACTATGCCTGAAGCTTTCTTT
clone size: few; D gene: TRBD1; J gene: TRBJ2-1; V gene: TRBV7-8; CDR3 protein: CASSQDRGRFF; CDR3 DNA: TGTGCCAGCAGCCAGGACAGGGGGCGGTTCTTC
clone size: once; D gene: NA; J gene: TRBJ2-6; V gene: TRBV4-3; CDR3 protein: CASSQLSGANVLTF; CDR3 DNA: TGCGCCAGCAGCCAACTCTCTGGGGCCAACGTCCTGACTTTC
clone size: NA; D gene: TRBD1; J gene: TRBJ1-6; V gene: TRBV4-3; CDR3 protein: CASSRFSPGTGDLGDNSPLHF; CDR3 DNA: TGCGCCAGCAGCCGCTTTAGCCCCGGGACAGGGGATCTTGGCGATAATTCACCCCTCCACTTT
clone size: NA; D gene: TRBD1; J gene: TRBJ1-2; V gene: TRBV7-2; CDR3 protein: CASSQDRQGSGGYTF; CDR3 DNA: TGTGCCAGCAGCCAAGACCGACAGGGCTCGGGGGGCTACACCTTC
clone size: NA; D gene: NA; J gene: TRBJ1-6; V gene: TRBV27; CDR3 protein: CASSLAGSSYNSPLHF; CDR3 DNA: TGTGCCAGCAGTTTAGCCGGGAGCTCCTATAATTCACCCCTCCACTTT
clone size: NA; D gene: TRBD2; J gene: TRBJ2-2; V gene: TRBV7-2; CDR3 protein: CASSSASGSYTGELFF; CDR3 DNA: TGTGCCAGCAGCTCCGCTAGCGGGAGCTACACCGGGGAGCTGTTTTTT
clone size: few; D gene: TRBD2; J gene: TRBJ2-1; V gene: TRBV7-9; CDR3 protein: CASSSGLAGRDYNEQFF; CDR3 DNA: TGTGCCAGCAGCTCCGGACTAGCGGGAAGAGATTACAATGAGCAGTTCTTC
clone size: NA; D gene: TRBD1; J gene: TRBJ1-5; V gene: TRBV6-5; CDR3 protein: CASKTGPYNQPQHF; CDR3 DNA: TGTGCCAGCAAGACAGGGCCTTACAATCAGCCCCAGCATTTT
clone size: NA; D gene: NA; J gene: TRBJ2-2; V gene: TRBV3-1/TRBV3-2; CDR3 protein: CASSPIVGTGELFF; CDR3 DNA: TGTGCCAGCAGCCCCATCGTCGGCACCGGGGAGCTGTTTTTT
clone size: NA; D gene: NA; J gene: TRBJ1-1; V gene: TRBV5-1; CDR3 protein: CASSLLENTEAFF; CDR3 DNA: TGCGCCAGCAGCTTATTAGAGAACACTGAAGCTTTCTTT
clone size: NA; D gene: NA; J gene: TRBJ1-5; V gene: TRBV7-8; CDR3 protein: CASSLEEGGMFNQPQHF; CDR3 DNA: TGTGCCAGCAGCTTAGAGGAGGGAGGAATGTTTAATCAGCCCCAGCATTTT
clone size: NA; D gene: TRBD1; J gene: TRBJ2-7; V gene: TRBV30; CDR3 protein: CAWRTGGEEQYF; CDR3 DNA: TGTGCCTGGAGGACAGGGGGCGAAGAGCAGTACTTC
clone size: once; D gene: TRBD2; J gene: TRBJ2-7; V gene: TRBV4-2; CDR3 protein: CASSQSGTSGSYEQYF; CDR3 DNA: TGTGCCAGCAGCCAATCCGGGACTAGCGGTTCCTACGAGCAGTACTTC
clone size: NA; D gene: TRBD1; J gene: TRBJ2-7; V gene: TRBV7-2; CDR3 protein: CASSHRQGLGSEQYF; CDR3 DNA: TGTGCCAGCAGCCACAGACAGGGCCTAGGGTCGGAGCAGTACTTC